The present entry profiles one T cell receptor beta chain with its context. Its antigen is still unknown. This record belongs to a study of response to subunit inactivated influenza vaccine. Findings of the study overall: With each seasonal influenza vaccination, the authors suggested, few new T cells are recruited.

In TCRdb, the RT-PCR reads were re-called with MiXCR into one record per CDR3 protein. The data show under 200,000 distinct CDR3 sequences, with about 12% seen just once and around 28% held by the top ten. Germline-derived CDR1 and CDR2 are SGHVS and FQNEAQ. The CDR3 totals 18 residues. Trimming shortened V by 1 base and J by 0 bases, and 15 bases separated the two germline ends. These records were also assigned to another study, of T cells expressing NK-cell markers. That study reports: It was by 5'RACE template switching with UMIs that TCR beta cDNA was made.

This receptor was taken from a man aged 50-60 years who received an inactivated influenza vaccine. The chain has TRBV7-8 and TRBJ2-2; unclear D gene. The sequenced sample was CD8+ T cells sorted from PBMCs, obtained about 13 days after vaccination. The CDR3 sequence is CASSLVVTSLSNTGELFF. The DNA of the CDR3 is TGTGCCAGCAGCTTAGTGGTGACATCGCTATCGAACACCGGGGAGCTGTTTTTT. The full variable domain, completed using reference TRBV7-8 and TRBJ2-2, is GAGVSQSPRYKVAKRGQDVALRCDPISGHVSLFWYQQALGQGPEFLTYFQNEAQLDKSGLPSDRFFAERPEGSVSTLKIQRTQQEDSAVYLCASSLVVTSLSNTGELFFGEGSRLTVL.